A selection of T cell receptor beta chains follows, all from one sample in a study of T cells after yellow fever vaccination. MiXCR was run by TCRdb on the 5' RACE reads, yielding one entry per CDR3 protein. The repertoire holds 500,000 to 650,000 distinct CDR3 sequences, with 13% as singletons. Sequencing used PBMCs, obtained on the day of the yellow fever booster vaccination. Receptor source: a man aged 25 to 40 who received the YFV17D yellow fever vaccine. Each CDR3 is given with its conserved first and last residue. Each record gives: V gene, J gene, CDR3 length, CDR3 protein.

V: TRBV3-1
J: TRBJ1-4
length: 15
CDR3: CASSHTARAREKLFF

V: TRBV3-1
J: TRBJ2-1
length: 14
CDR3: CASSQMTGSNEQFF

V: TRBV7-9
J: TRBJ2-2
length: 11
CDR3: CASNLWEELFF

V: TRBV9
J: TRBJ2-2
length: 13
CDR3: CASSRKNTGELFF

V: TRBV10-3
J: TRBJ2-4
length: 16
CDR3: CAISESGNLAKNIQYF

V: TRBV29-1
J: TRBJ1-5
length: 12
CDR3: CSAATGNQPQHF

V: TRBV5-6
J: TRBJ2-5
length: 12
CDR3: CASSFSFETQYF

V: TRBV11-1
J: TRBJ2-2
length: 18
CDR3: CASSLFPSRHPSTGELFF

V: TRBV6-5
J: TRBJ2-3
length: 16
CDR3: CASSSLAGGAVGWQYF

V: TRBV15
J: TRBJ2-1
length: 16
CDR3: CATSRVTSGTYNEQFF

V: TRBV5-6
J: TRBJ2-7
length: 13
CDR3: CASSLNLGYEQYF

V: TRBV7-9
J: TRBJ1-5
length: 15
CDR3: CASSLISDSNQPQHF

V: TRBV7-2
J: TRBJ2-2
length: 15
CDR3: CASSLAGVQTGELFF

V: TRBV7-2
J: TRBJ2-3
length: 16
CDR3: CASRPGLAGGADTQYF

V: TRBV11-1
J: TRBJ2-1
length: 14
CDR3: CASSLPQSGREQFF

V: TRBV25-1
J: TRBJ2-5
length: 15
CDR3: CASSQGLARGETQYF

V: TRBV12-3/TRBV12-4
J: TRBJ2-5
length: 15
CDR3: CASSSWAPAQETQYF

V: TRBV7-9
J: TRBJ1-4
length: 14
CDR3: CASSLVGGVEKLFF

V: TRBV18
J: TRBJ2-7
length: 15
CDR3: CASSPASGQGTEQYF

V: TRBV6-2/TRBV6-3
J: TRBJ2-7
length: 15
CDR3: CASRPPDQFSYEQYF

V: TRBV20-1
J: TRBJ2-1
length: 13
CDR3: CSARLRERGEQFF

V: TRBV4-1
J: TRBJ2-1
length: 14
CDR3: CASSPLTSSNEQFF

V: TRBV7-2
J: TRBJ2-1
length: 12
CDR3: CASSSQSDEQFF

V: TRBV4-1
J: TRBJ2-2
length: 21
CDR3: CASSHLNRGLAGPTNTGELFF

V: TRBV2
J: TRBJ2-7
length: 14
CDR3: CASTMTGNEGEQYF

V: TRBV4-3
J: TRBJ1-1
length: 13
CDR3: CASSQSRGTEAFF

V: TRBV7-9
J: TRBJ1-5
length: 14
CDR3: CASSLDGQSQPQHF

V: TRBV6-2/TRBV6-3
J: TRBJ1-6
length: 18
CDR3: CASSYYGQRSSYNSPLHF

V: TRBV27
J: TRBJ1-2
length: 13
CDR3: CASSPYHYGGYTF

V: TRBV12-3/TRBV12-4
J: TRBJ1-2
length: 14
CDR3: CASRQTGTRNGYTF

V: TRBV7-2
J: TRBJ2-4
length: 16
CDR3: CASSLEGTSGANIQYF

V: TRBV5-1
J: TRBJ2-1
length: 15
CDR3: CASSLGQWEGNEQFF

V: TRBV2
J: TRBJ2-7
length: 13
CDR3: CASTSGQGREQYF

V: TRBV30
J: TRBJ2-3
length: 14
CDR3: CAWWAQAPTDTQYF

V: TRBV5-1
J: TRBJ1-4
length: 14
CDR3: CASSLGGANEKLFF

V: TRBV12-3/TRBV12-4
J: TRBJ2-5
length: 15
CDR3: CASSQTGGSQETQYF

V: TRBV3-1
J: TRBJ2-5
length: 15
CDR3: CASSQDPTRRETQYF

V: TRBV27
J: TRBJ2-7
length: 14
CDR3: CASSLTGGLDEQYF

V: TRBV7-2
J: TRBJ1-6
length: 14
CDR3: CASSLGTVNSPLHF

V: TRBV20-1
J: TRBJ2-1
length: 13
CDR3: CSATIGSSNEQFF

V: TRBV11-2
J: TRBJ2-5
length: 13
CDR3: CASSFWGEETQYF

V: TRBV18
J: TRBJ2-7
length: 15
CDR3: CASSGAGRSSYEQYF

V: TRBV6-2/TRBV6-3
J: TRBJ2-5
length: 13
CDR3: CASGSGSLETQYF

V: TRBV20-1
J: TRBJ1-5
length: 17
CDR3: CSARDILSVDSNQPQHF

V: TRBV27
J: TRBJ2-7
length: 14
CDR3: CASSTGTGGQEQYF

V: TRBV18
J: TRBJ2-6
length: 15
CDR3: CASSPGQSGANVLTF

V: TRBV7-7
J: TRBJ2-2
length: 13
CDR3: CASSHTPPGELFF

V: TRBV18
J: TRBJ2-1
length: 15
CDR3: CASSGPREGNDEQFF

V: TRBV7-6
J: TRBJ2-7
length: 14
CDR3: CASSKETGSYEQYF

V: TRBV20-1
J: TRBJ2-7
length: 14
CDR3: CSASGPTDSYEQYF

V: TRBV12-3/TRBV12-4
J: TRBJ2-1
length: 12
CDR3: CASIKGVGEQFF

V: TRBV20-1
J: TRBJ2-3
length: 15
CDR3: CSAREGSTRGDTQYF

V: TRBV4-3
J: TRBJ1-6
length: 16
CDR3: CASSQGSVFDNSPLHF

V: TRBV29-1
J: TRBJ2-7
length: 15
CDR3: CSVEDQGLNTYEQYF

V: TRBV29-1
J: TRBJ1-2
length: 14
CDR3: CSVVKSSSNYGYTF